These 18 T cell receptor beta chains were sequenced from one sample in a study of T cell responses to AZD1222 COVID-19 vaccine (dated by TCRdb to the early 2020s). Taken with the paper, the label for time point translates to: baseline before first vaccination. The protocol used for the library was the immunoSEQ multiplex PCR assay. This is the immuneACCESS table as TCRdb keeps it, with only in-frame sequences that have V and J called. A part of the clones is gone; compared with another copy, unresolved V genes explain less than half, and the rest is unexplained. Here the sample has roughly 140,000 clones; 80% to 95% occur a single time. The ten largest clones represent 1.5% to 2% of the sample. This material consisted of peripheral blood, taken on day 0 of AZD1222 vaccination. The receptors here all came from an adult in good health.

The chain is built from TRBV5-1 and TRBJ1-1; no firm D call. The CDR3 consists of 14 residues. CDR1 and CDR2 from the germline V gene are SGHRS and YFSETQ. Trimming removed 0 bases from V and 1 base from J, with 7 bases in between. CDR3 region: CASSLEVRNTEAFF. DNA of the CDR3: TGCGCCAGCAGCTTGGAGGTCCGGAACACTGAAGCTTTCTTT.

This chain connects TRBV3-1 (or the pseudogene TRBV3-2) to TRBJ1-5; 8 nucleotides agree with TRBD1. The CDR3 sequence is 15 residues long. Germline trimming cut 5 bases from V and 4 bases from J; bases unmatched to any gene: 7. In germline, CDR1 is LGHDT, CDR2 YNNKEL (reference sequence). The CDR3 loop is CASSAQGASNQPQHF. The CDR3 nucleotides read TGTGCCAGCAGCGCGCAGGGGGCGAGTAATCAGCCCCAGCATTTT.

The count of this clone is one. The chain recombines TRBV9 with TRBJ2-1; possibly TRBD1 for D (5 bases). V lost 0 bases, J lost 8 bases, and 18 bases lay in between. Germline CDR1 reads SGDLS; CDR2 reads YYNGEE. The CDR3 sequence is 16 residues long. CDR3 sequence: CASSVAPARQGDEQFF. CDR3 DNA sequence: TGTGCCAGCAGCGTAGCCCCAGCCCGCCAAGGGGATGAGCAGTTCTTC. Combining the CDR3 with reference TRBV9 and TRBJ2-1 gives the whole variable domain DSGVTQTPKHLITATGQRVTLRCSPRSGDLSVYWYQQSLDQGLQFLIQYYNGEERAKGNILERFSAQQFPDLHSELNLSSLELGDSALYFCASSVAPARQGDEQFFGPGTRLTVL.

CDR3 residues: CASSLVGGDQPQHF. DNA of the CDR3: TGCGCCAGCAGCTTGGTGGGGGGTGATCAGCCCCAGCATTTT. The rearrangement links TRBV5-1 to TRBJ1-5; tentative D call: TRBD1 (5 bases). The V end was cut by 0 bases, the J end by 5 bases, with 9 bases between. Germline lookup yields CDR1 SGHRS and CDR2 YFSETQ. This CDR3 is built from 14 residues.

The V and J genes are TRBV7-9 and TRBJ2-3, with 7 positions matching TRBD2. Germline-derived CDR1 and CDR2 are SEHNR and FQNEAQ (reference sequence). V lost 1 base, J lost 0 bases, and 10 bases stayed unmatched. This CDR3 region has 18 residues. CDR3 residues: CASSLGASGPHSTDTQYF. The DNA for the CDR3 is TGTGCCAGCAGCTTAGGGGCTAGCGGTCCCCATAGCACAGATACGCAGTATTTT.

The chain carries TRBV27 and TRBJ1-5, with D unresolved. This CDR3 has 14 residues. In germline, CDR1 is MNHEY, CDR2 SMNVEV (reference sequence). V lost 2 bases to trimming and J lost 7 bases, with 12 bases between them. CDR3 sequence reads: CASSLVKGGQPQHF. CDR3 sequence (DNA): TGTGCCAGCAGTTTAGTTAAGGGCGGGCAGCCCCAGCATTTT.

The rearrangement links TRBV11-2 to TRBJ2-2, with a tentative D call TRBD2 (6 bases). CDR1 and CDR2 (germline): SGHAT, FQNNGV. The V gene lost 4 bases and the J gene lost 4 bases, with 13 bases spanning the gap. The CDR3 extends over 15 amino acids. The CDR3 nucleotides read TGTGCCAGCAGCTCCTCGGGACTCCTCACCGGGGAGCTGTTTTTT. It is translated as CASSSSGLLTGELFF.

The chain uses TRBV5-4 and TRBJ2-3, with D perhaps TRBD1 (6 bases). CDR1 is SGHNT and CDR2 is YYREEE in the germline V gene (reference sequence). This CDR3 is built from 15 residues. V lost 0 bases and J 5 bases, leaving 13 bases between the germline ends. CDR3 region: CASSLAQTGKDTQYF. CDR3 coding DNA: TGTGCCAGCAGCTTGGCCCAAACAGGGAAAGATACGCAGTATTTT.

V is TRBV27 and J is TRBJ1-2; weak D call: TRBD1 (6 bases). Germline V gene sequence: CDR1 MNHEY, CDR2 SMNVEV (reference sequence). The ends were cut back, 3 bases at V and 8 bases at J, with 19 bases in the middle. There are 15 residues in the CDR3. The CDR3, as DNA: TGTGCCAGCAGTTTGTACAGGGCTCAGGGTGGGGGCTACACCTTC. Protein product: CASSLYRAQGGGYTF.

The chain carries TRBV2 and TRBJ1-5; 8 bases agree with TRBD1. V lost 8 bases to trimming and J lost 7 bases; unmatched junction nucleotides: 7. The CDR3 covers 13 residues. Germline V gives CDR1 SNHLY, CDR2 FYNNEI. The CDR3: CASARGLGQPQHF. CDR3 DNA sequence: TGTGCCAGCGCCAGGGGGCTGGGGCAGCCCCAGCATTTT.

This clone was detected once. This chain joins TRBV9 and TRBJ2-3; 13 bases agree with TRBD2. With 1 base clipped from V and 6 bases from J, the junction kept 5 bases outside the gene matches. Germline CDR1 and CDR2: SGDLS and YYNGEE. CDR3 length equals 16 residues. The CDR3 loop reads CASSVRLAGGGDTQYF. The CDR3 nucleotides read TGTGCCAGCAGCGTACGACTAGCGGGGGGCGGGGATACGCAGTATTTT.

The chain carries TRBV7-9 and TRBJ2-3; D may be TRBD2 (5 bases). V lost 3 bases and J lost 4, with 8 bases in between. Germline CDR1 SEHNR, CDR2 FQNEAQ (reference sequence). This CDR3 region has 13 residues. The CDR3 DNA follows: TGTGCCAGCAGCTTGCGGGTCCCAGATACGCAGTATTTT. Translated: CASSLRVPDTQYF.

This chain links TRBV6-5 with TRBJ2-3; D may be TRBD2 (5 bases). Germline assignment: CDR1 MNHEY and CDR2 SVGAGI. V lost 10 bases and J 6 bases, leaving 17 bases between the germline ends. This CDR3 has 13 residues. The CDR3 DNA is TGTGCCACCACGGGAACTGCACAGGATACGCAGTATTTT. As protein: CATTGTAQDTQYF.

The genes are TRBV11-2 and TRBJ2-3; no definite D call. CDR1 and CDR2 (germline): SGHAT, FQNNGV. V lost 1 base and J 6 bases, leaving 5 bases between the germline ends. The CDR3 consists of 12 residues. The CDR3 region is CASSLVYDTQYF. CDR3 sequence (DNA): TGTGCCAGCAGCTTAGTCTATGATACGCAGTATTTT.

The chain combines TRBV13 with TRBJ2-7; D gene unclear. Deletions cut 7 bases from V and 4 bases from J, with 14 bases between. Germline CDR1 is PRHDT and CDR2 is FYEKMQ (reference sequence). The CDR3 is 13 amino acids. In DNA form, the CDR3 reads TGTGCCAGCAATCGGAACTCGCTATACGAGCAGTACTTC. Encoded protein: CASNRNSLYEQYF. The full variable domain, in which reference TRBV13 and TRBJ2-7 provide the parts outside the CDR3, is AAGVIQSPRHLIKEKRETATLKCYPIPRHDTVYWYQQGPGQDPQFLISFYEKMQSDKGSIPDRFSAQQFSDYHSELNMSSLELGDSALYFCASNRNSLYEQYFGPGTRLTVT.

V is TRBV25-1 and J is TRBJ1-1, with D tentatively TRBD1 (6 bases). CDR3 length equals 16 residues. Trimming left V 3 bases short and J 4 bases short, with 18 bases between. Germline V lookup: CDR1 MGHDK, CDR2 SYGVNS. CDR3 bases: TGTGCCAGCAGTGATGGGTGGGGGGCCAGGGGCACTGAAGCTTTCTTT. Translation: CASSDGWGARGTEAFF.

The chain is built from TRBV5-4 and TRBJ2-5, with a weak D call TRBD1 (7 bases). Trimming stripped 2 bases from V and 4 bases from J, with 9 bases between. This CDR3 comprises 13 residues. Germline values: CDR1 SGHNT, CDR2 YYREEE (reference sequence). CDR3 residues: CASSFQGGETQYF. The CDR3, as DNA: TGTGCCAGCAGCTTCCAGGGGGGAGAGACCCAGTACTTC.

CDR3 loop: CASSQGSPGNYGYTF. The CDR3 DNA sequence: TGCGCCAGCAGCCAAGGGTCTCCAGGAAACTATGGCTACACCTTC. The chain links TRBV4-1 to TRBJ1-2; D not resolved. This CDR3 is 15 amino acids long. Trimming took 1 base from V and 2 from J, leaving 11 bases between them. The germline CDR1 and CDR2 sequences are MGHRA and YSYEKL.